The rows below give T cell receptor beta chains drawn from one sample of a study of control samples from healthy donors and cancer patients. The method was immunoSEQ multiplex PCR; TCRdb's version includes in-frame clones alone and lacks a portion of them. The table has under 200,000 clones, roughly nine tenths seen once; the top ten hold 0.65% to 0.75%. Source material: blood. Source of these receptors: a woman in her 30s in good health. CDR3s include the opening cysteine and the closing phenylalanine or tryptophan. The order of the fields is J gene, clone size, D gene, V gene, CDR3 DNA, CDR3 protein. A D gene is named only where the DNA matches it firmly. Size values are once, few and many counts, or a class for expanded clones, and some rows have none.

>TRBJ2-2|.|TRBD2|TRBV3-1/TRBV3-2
TGTGCCAGCAGTCCAAAGGGACTAGCGGGAATTCCGAACACCGGGGAGCTGTTTTTT
CASSPKGLAGIPNTGELFF
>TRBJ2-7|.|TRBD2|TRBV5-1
TGCGCCAGCAGCTCGGGGGTGTTCACTAGCGGGCCGACCTACGAGCAGTACTTC
CASSSGVFTSGPTYEQYF
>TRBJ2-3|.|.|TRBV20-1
TGCAGTGCTAGTCTCCTAGTGGGCACAGATACGCAGTATTTT
CSASLLVGTDTQYF
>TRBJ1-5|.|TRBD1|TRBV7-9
TGTGCCAGCAGCCCGACAGGGACCAATCAGCCCCAGCATTTT
CASSPTGTNQPQHF
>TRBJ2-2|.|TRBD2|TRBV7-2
TGTGCCAGCAGCTTAAAGGCCCTAGCGGGAATCTTCGGCGGGGAGCTGTTTTTT
CASSLKALAGIFGGELFF
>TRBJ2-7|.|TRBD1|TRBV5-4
TGTGCCAGCAGTCCTGCATTGGGACAGGGACCCTACGAGCAGTACTTC
CASSPALGQGPYEQYF
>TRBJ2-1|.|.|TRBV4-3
TGCGCCAGCAGCCAAGATATAACCGGTCCGCAGTTCTTC
CASSQDITGPQFF
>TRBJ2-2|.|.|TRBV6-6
TGTGCCAGCAATGATCGGCCGTATGACACCGGGGAGCTGTTTTTT
CASNDRPYDTGELFF
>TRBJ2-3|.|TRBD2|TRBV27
TGTGCCAGCACCCTAGCGGGAGGAGACACAGATACGCAGTATTTT
CASTLAGGDTDTQYF
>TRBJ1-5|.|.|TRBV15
TGTGCCACCAGCCCCAGGGGTGGCAATCAGCCCCAGCATTTT
CATSPRGGNQPQHF
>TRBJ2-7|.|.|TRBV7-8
TGTGCCAGCAGCTTGGTGCAGGGCTCCTACGAGCAGTACTTC
CASSLVQGSYEQYF
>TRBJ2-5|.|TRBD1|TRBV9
TGTGCCAGCAGCGCCGGACAGGGACAAGAGACCCAGTACTTC
CASSAGQGQETQYF
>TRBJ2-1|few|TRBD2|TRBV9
TGTGCCAGCAGCCTGGGCGGGAGTGATGGTGAGCAGTTCTTC
CASSLGGSDGEQFF
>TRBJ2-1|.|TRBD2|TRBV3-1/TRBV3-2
TGTGCCAGCAGCCAAGTCACTAGCGGGAGTATTGAGCAGTTCTTC
CASSQVTSGSIEQFF
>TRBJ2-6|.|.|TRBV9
TGTGCCAGCAGCGTAGAAGATTGGGCCGAAAGGGCCAACGTCCTGACTTTC
CASSVEDWAERANVLTF
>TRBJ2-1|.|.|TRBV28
TGTGCCACCGTTTGGGGCGCCGGCTACAATGAGCAGTTCTTC
CATVWGAGYNEQFF
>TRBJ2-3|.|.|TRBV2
TGTGCCAGCAGTGATGGGGGGCGGGCAGATACGCAGTATTTT
CASSDGGRADTQYF
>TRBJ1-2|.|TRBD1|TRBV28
TGTGCCATCAGAGGGTCGACAGGGAGGACTAACTATGGCTACACCTTC
CAIRGSTGRTNYGYTF
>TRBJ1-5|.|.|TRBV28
TGTGCCAGCAGTTTCCGGGCCAGGTCCCAGCATTTT
CASSFRARSQHF
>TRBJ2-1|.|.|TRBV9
TGTGCCAGCAGCGTAGACTCTAGTGAGCAGTTCTTC
CASSVDSSEQFF
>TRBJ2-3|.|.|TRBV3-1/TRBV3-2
TGTGCCAGCAGCCAAATGGATACGCAGTATTTT
CASSQMDTQYF
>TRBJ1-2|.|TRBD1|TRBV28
TGTGCCAGCAGAATACAGGGGCGCGCCTATGGCTACACCTTC
CASRIQGRAYGYTF
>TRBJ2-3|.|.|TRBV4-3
TGCGCCAGCAGCCAAGGGTCGGCCCTGGACGGAGATACGCAGTATTTT
CASSQGSALDGDTQYF
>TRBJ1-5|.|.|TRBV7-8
TGTGCCAGCAGCCCTCGGGACCGCAATCAGCCCCAGCATTTT
CASSPRDRNQPQHF
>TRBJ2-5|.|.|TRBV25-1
TGTGCCAGCAGTGAAGTAGAGACCCAGTACTTC
CASSEVETQYF
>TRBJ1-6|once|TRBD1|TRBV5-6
TGTGCCAGCAGCTTGCGAGGGGGCAATTCACCCCTCCACTTT
CASSLRGGNSPLHF
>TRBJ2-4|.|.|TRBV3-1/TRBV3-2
TGTGCCAGCAGCCACATTCTAGCCAAAAACATTCAGTACTTC
CASSHILAKNIQYF
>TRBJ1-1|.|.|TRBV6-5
TGTGCCAGCAGTTACGGTCCAGGGAACACTGAAGCTTTCTTT
CASSYGPGNTEAFF
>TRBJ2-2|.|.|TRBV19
TGTGCCAGTAGCAGGGGATCGGCCGGGGAGCTGTTTTTT
CASSRGSAGELFF